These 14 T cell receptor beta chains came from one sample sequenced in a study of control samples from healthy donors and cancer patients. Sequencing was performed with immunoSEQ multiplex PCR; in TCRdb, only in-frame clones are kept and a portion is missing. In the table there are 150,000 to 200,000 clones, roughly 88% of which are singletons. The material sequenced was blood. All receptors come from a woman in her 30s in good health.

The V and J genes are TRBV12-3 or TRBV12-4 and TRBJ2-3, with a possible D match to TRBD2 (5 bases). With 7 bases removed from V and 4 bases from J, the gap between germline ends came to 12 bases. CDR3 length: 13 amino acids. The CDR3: CASNDFGADTQYF. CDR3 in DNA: TGTGCCAGCAATGATTTCGGGGCAGATACGCAGTATTTT.

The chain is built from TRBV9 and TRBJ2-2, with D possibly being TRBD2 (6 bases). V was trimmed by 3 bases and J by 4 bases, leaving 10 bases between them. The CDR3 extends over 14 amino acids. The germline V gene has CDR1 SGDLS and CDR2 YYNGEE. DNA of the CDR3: TGTGCCAGCAGCGGCGGGACTCCCACCGGGGAGCTGTTTTTT. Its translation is CASSGGTPTGELFF. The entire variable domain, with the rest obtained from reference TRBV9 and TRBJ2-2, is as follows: DSGVTQTPKHLITATGQRVTLRCSPRSGDLSVYWYQQSLDQGLQFLIQYYNGEERAKGNILERFSAQQFPDLHSELNLSSLELGDSALYFCASSGGTPTGELFFGEGSRLTVL.

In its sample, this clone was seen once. The CDR3 here is CASSPYTAYGYTF. The CDR3 nucleotides read TGCGCCAGCAGCCCTTACACCGCCTATGGCTACACCTTC. The chain uses TRBV5-1 and TRBJ1-2; D unresolved. The CDR3 spans 13 residues. V shed 4 bases and J shed 4 bases, with 11 bases lying between them. Germline lookup yields CDR1 SGHRS and CDR2 YFSETQ.

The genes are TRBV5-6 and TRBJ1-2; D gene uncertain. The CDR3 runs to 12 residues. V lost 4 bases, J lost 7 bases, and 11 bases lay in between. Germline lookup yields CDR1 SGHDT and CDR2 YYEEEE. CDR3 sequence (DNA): TGTGCCAGCAGCCTGATGGTACGTGGCTACACCTTC. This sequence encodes CASSLMVRGYTF.

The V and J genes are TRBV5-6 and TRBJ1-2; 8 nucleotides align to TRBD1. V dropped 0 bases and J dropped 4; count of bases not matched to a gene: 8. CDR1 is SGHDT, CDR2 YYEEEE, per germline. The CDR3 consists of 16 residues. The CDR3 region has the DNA TGTGCCAGCAGCTTGGGGACAGGGCGTGTAGGCTATGGCTACACCTTC. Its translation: CASSLGTGRVGYGYTF.

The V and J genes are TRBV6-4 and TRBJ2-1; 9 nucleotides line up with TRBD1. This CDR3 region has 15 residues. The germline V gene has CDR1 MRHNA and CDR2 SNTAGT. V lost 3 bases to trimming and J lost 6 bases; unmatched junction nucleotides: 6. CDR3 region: CASSEGTGNSNEQFF. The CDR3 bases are TGTGCCAGCAGTGAGGGGACAGGGAACTCCAATGAGCAGTTCTTC.

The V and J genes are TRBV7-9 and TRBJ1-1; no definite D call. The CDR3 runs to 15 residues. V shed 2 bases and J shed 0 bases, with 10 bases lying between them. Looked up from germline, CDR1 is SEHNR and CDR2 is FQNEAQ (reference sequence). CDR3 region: CASSLIRGLNTEAFF. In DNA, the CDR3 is TGTGCCAGCAGCTTAATAAGAGGGCTGAACACTGAAGCTTTCTTT.

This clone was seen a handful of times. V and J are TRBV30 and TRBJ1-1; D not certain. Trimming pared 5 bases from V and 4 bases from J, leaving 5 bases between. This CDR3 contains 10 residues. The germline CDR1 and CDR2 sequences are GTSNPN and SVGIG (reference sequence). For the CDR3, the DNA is TGTGCCTGGGGGGTCACTGAAGCTTTCTTT. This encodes CAWGVTEAFF.

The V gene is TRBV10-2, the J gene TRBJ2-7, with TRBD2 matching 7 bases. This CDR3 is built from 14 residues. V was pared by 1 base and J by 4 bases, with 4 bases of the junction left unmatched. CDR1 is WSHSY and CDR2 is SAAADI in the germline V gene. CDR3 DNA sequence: TGCGCCAGCAGTGAGTATGGGGGGGGGTACGAGCAGTACGTC. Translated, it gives CASSEYGGGYEQYV.

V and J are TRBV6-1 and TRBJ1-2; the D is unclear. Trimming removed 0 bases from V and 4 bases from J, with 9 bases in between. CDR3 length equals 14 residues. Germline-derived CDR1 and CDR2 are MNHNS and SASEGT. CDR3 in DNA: TGTGCCAGCAGTGAAGCGGTAGGAATCTATGGCTACACCTTC. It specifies CASSEAVGIYGYTF.

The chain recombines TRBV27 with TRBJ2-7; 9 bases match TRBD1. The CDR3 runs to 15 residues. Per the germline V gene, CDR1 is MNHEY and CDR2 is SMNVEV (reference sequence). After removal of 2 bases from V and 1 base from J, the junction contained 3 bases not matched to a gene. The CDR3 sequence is CASSLRGTGSYEQYV. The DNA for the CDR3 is TGTGCCAGCAGTTTAAGAGGGACAGGGTCCTACGAGCAGTACGTC.

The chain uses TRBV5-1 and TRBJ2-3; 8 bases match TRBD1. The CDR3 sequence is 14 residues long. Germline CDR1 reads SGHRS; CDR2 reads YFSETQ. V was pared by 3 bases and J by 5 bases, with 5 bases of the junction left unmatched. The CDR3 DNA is TGCGCCAGCAGCTATGACAGGGGAAGAGATACGCAGTATTTT. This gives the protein CASSYDRGRDTQYF.

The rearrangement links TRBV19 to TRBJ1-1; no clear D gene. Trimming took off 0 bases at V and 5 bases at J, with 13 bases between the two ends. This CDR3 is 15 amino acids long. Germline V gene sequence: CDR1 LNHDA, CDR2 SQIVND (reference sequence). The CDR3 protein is CASSIDGRWYTEAFF. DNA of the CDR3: TGTGCCAGTAGTATAGACGGACGGTGGTATACTGAAGCTTTCTTT.

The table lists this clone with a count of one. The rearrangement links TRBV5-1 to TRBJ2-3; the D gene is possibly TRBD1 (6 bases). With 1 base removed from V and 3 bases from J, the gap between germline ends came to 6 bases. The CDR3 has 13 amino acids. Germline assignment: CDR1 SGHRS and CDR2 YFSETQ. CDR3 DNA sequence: TGCGCCAGCAGCTTGCAGGGGACAGATACGCAGTATTTT. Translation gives CASSLQGTDTQYF.